Presented here are 3 T cell receptor beta chains from one specimen sequenced in a study of technical replicates of blood from a handful of donors. The assay was immunoSEQ multiplex PCR, and TCRdb's table has in-frame clones only and misses some. There are tens of thousands of clones in the sample; roughly 89% occur only once, and approximately 4.7% lies in the top ten. Sequencing used PBMCs. These receptors were obtained from a human donor in good health. Some clones in this sample may be carry-over from other donors' samples.

The chain recombines TRBV2 with TRBJ2-5, with 8 bases that match TRBD1. CDR3 size: 12 residues. CDR1 and CDR2 from the germline V gene are SNHLY and FYNNEI. V shed 8 bases, J shed 4 bases, and the junction held 3 bases outside the gene matches. The CDR3 is CASQGAGETQYF. The CDR3 region has the DNA TGTGCCAGCCAGGGGGCGGGAGAGACCCAGTACTTC.

The chain is built from TRBV10-3 and TRBJ1-2, with TRBD1 as a possible D gene (5 bases). There are 14 residues in the CDR3. The V and J ends lost 4 bases and 2 bases respectively, with 11 bases between them. Germline V gene lookup returns CDR1 ENHRY and CDR2 SYGVKD. CDR3: CAISGAGPNYGYTF. The CDR3 DNA reads as TGTGCCATCAGTGGCGCAGGGCCGAACTATGGCTACACCTTC.

V is TRBV19 and J is TRBJ2-7; the match to TRBD2 covers 13 bases. Germline V gene sequence: CDR1 LNHDA, CDR2 SQIVND (reference sequence). V was clipped by 6 bases and J by 3 bases; unmatched bases: 11. CDR3 length: 17 residues. The CDR3 DNA reads as TGTGCCAGTAGCAAAGGGACTAGCGGGGTTCACGGCTACGAGCAGTACTTC. As protein: CASSKGTSGVHGYEQYF.